This passage covers 13 T cell receptor beta chains from one sample sequenced in a study of cytomegalovirus exposure and HLA in healthy donors. PCR amplification relied on 60 Vbeta primers (plus 13 Jbeta primers). Some clones are missing from TCRdb's copy, which holds only in-frame ones; the method was immunoSEQ multiplex PCR. The sample consists of about 120,000 clones, about a sixth of them appearing once. The sequenced sample consisted of PBMCs. These receptors were collected from a female donor in good health and CMV-seropositive.

The rearrangement joins TRBV6-6 to TRBJ1-1; unclear D gene. Germline loops: CDR1 MNHNY, CDR2 SVGAGI (reference sequence). V dropped 0 bases and J dropped 1 base, with 6 bases sitting between them. This CDR3 spans 14 amino acids. CDR3 protein: CASSYSAGNTEAFF. CDR3 DNA sequence: TGTGCCAGCAGTTACTCCGCAGGGAACACTGAAGCTTTCTTT.

This clone was counted a few times. The genes are TRBV2 and TRBJ2-2, with TRBD2 identical over 8 bases. Germline values: CDR1 SNHLY, CDR2 FYNNEI. The CDR3 consists of 18 residues. V lost 4 bases and J lost 3; bases outside the gene matches: 13. The CDR3 DNA follows: TGTGCCAGCAGTGTAGTATTACTAGCGGATTCTGACACCGGGGAGCTGTTTTTT. Translating it yields CASSVVLLADSDTGELFF.

This clone was counted only a few times. The rearrangement joins TRBV12-5 to TRBJ1-2; D unresolved. The germline CDR1 and CDR2 sequences are LGHNT and FRNRAP. CDR3 length: 12 residues. Deletions cut 2 bases from V and 7 bases from J, with 8 bases between. The CDR3 loop reads CASGLSEGGYTF. The CDR3 DNA reads as TGTGCTAGTGGTTTGAGTGAGGGTGGCTACACCTTC.

Only a few counts were recorded for this clone. This chain links TRBV5-1 with TRBJ1-1, with D possibly TRBD1 on 6 matching bases. The CDR3 length is 16 residues. Between the trimmed V and J ends, which lost 1 base and 0 bases, there was a span of 13 bases. Germline lookup yields CDR1 SGHRS and CDR2 YFSETQ. The DNA of the CDR3 is TGCGCCAGCAGCTTGTTAAGCCAGGGGCTGAACACTGAAGCTTTCTTT. Amino acids: CASSLLSQGLNTEAFF. Filled out from reference TRBV5-1 and TRBJ1-1, the complete variable domain reads KAGVTQTPRYLIKTRGQQVTLSCSPISGHRSVSWYQQTPGQGLQFLFEYFSETQRNKGNFPGRFSGRQFSNSRSEMNVSTLELGDSALYLCASSLLSQGLNTEAFFGQGTRLTVV.

The V call is TRBV29-1, the J call TRBJ1-1; TRBD1 aligns across 7 bases. This CDR3 has 17 residues. V was clipped by 7 bases and J by 2 bases; unmatched bases: 19. Germline V gene sequence: CDR1 SQVTM, CDR2 ANQGSEA. CDR3 sequence: CSGTNRGSRTGNTEAFF. The CDR3 DNA sequence: TGCAGCGGGACGAACAGGGGATCCCGGACTGGTAACACTGAAGCTTTCTTT.

V and J are TRBV7-9 and TRBJ2-7; perhaps TRBD1 as D (6 bases). V lost 3 bases to trimming and J lost 3 bases, with 15 bases between them. The germline gives CDR1 SEHNR, CDR2 FQNEAQ (reference sequence). The CDR3 loop spans 15 amino acids. The CDR3 DNA reads as TGTGCCAGCAGCTTGGTCGCAGGGGCGTTCTACGAGCAGTACTTC. Amino acid sequence: CASSLVAGAFYEQYF.

The chain joins TRBV28 to TRBJ1-4; D perhaps matches TRBD1 (6 bases). Per the germline V gene, CDR1 is MDHEN and CDR2 is SYDVKM. V shed 3 bases and J shed 8 bases, with 13 bases lying between them. The CDR3 sequence is 14 residues long. CDR3 residues: CASSLGGPREKLFF. For the CDR3, the DNA is TGTGCCAGCAGTTTGGGGGGGCCTCGGGAAAAACTGTTTTTT.

This clone was counted only a few times. CDR3 nucleotides: TGTGCCAGCAGGTCCCTGGGGGCATCGGAAAAACTGTTTTTT. Protein sequence: CASRSLGASEKLFF. V usage is TRBV7-2 and J usage is TRBJ1-4, with D possibly TRBD1 on 6 matching bases. Germline CDR1 and CDR2: SGHTA and FQGNSA. V lost 6 bases and J 8 bases, leaving 16 bases between the germline ends. The CDR3 consists of 14 residues. The full variable domain, its missing parts supplied by reference TRBV7-2 and TRBJ1-4, is GAGVSQSPSNKVTEKGKDVELRCDPISGHTALYWYRQSLGQGLEFLIYFQGNSAPDKSGLPSDRFSAERTGGSVSTLTIQRTQQEDSAVYLCASRSLGASEKLFFGSGTQLSVL.

The rearrangement joins TRBV7-2 to TRBJ1-2; weak D call: TRBD1 (6 bases). Trimming left V 4 bases short and J 2 bases short, with 14 bases between. This CDR3 contains 15 residues. Germline V lookup: CDR1 SGHTA, CDR2 FQGNSA. Written as DNA, the CDR3 is TGTGCCAGCAGCTCCAGGGGACTAAACAACTATGGCTACACCTTC. Protein product: CASSSRGLNNYGYTF.

The gene calls are TRBV7-2 and TRBJ2-5, with 8 bases identical to TRBD1. The CDR3 consists of 15 residues. Germline V gene data show CDR1 as SGHTA and CDR2 as FQGNSA. The V gene end was trimmed by 6 bases and the J gene end by 4 bases; junction bases not matched to a gene: 10. CDR3 residues: CASRTGTGIGETQYF. DNA of the CDR3: TGTGCCAGCAGGACCGGGACAGGTATAGGAGAGACCCAGTACTTC.

This chain links TRBV2 with TRBJ2-1; TRBD2 might be the D (7 bases). The CDR3 runs to 16 residues. V dropped 3 bases and J dropped 3 bases, with 15 bases sitting between them. From germline, CDR1 is SNHLY and CDR2 FYNNEI. CDR3 nucleotides: TGTGCCAGCAGTGATCCTGGGGGCGGGAGCTACAATGAGCAGTTCTTC. Protein sequence: CASSDPGGGSYNEQFF.

This clone was counted a few times. Other nucleotide sequences in the sample specify the same CDR3. J is TRBJ1-1 and V is TRBV28; D gene uncertain. This CDR3 contains 12 residues. The germline CDR1 and CDR2 sequences are MDHEN and SYDVKM. Trimming stripped 3 bases from V and 2 bases from J, with 4 bases between. The CDR3 DNA reads as TGTGCCAGCAGTTTCCAAAACACTGAAGCTTTCTTT. This gives the protein CASSFQNTEAFF.

This clone was recorded a few times. The V call is TRBV30, the J call TRBJ2-3, with TRBD2 identical over 14 bases. With 3 bases clipped from V and 4 bases from J, the junction kept 12 bases outside the gene matches. Germline CDR1 is GTSNPN and CDR2 is SVGIG (reference sequence). CDR3 size: 18 residues. The CDR3, as DNA: TGTGCCTGGAGCCTTCGCAGGACTAGCGGGAGGTTCCCAGATACGCAGTATTTT. This encodes CAWSLRRTSGRFPDTQYF.